These T cell receptor beta chains were read from a single sample in a study of cytomegalovirus exposure and HLA in healthy donors. Clones were sequenced by immunoSEQ multiplex PCR, and TCRdb holds only the in-frame ones, with some missing. The listing contains approximately 110,000 clones. The sample was PBMCs. Source of these receptors: a man aged 40-49 years in good health and CMV-seropositive. Each CDR3 is given with its conserved first and last residue. D genes are given only for firm matches.

cdr3_aa: CATRRGGPNQPQHF
cdr3_nt: TGTGCCACGCGACGAGGGGGCCCTAATCAGCCCCAGCATTTT
d_call: TRBD1
v_call: TRBV6-6
j_call: TRBJ1-5

cdr3_aa: CASIPRRGSSYNEQFF
cdr3_nt: TGTGCCAGCATCCCAAGACGAGGGTCCTCCTACAATGAGCAGTTCTTC
d_call: -
v_call: TRBV7-8
j_call: TRBJ2-1

cdr3_aa: CAVRGAARSREQFF
cdr3_nt: TGCGCCGTTCGGGGGGCCGCCCGTTCTCGGGAGCAGTTCTTC
d_call: -
v_call: TRBV10-1
j_call: TRBJ2-1

cdr3_aa: CASSLDFSGAIHGTFF
cdr3_nt: TGTGCCAGCAGCTTGGATTTTAGCGGGGCCATCCATGGGACTTTCTTT
d_call: -
v_call: TRBV11-2
j_call: TRBJ1-1

cdr3_aa: CARKTRDRGMDGYTF
cdr3_nt: TGTGCCAGAAAAACCCGGGACAGGGGAATGGATGGCTACACCTTC
d_call: TRBD1
v_call: TRBV13
j_call: TRBJ1-2

cdr3_aa: CASSYSNNQPQHF
cdr3_nt: TGTGCCAGTAGTTACAGCAATAATCAGCCCCAGCATTTT
d_call: -
v_call: TRBV19
j_call: TRBJ1-5

cdr3_aa: CATSSKKAGELFF
cdr3_nt: TGTGCCACCAGCAGCAAAAAAGCAGGGGAGCTGTTTTTT
d_call: -
v_call: TRBV15
j_call: TRBJ2-2

cdr3_aa: CASSLVLGGTEAFF
cdr3_nt: TGTGCCAGCAGCTTGGTTTTGGGGGGCACTGAAGCTTTCTTT
d_call: -
v_call: TRBV5-5
j_call: TRBJ1-1

cdr3_aa: CASKDRHSSSAGYTF
cdr3_nt: TGTGCCAGCAAGGACAGGCACTCAAGTTCGGCTGGCTACACCTTC
d_call: TRBD1
v_call: TRBV6-1
j_call: TRBJ1-2

cdr3_aa: CASSSSGLAGGNTQYF
cdr3_nt: TGTGCCAGCAGCTCCTCTGGACTAGCGGGAGGGAATACGCAGTATTTT
d_call: TRBD2
v_call: TRBV28
j_call: TRBJ2-3

cdr3_aa: CASRQGATDTQYF
cdr3_nt: TGTGCCAGTAGACAGGGGGCGACAGATACGCAGTATTTT
d_call: TRBD1
v_call: TRBV6-5
j_call: TRBJ2-3

cdr3_aa: CASSARTFHEQFF
cdr3_nt: TGTGCCAGCAGTGCCCGGACTTTCCATGAGCAGTTCTTC
d_call: -
v_call: TRBV6-1
j_call: TRBJ2-1

cdr3_aa: CASRPGAAGGYTF
cdr3_nt: TGTGCCAGCAGGCCCGGAGCGGCGGGAGGCTACACCTTC
d_call: -
v_call: TRBV28
j_call: TRBJ1-2

cdr3_aa: CSASERTEQFF
cdr3_nt: TGCAGTGCTAGCGAGCGAACTGAGCAGTTCTTC
d_call: -
v_call: TRBV20-1
j_call: TRBJ2-1

cdr3_aa: CASSQRPPGLGAGTQYF
cdr3_nt: TGCGCCAGCAGCCAACGCCCCCCCGGACTAGGCGCGGGCACGCAGTATTTT
d_call: TRBD2
v_call: TRBV4-1
j_call: TRBJ2-3

cdr3_aa: CASSLLSSGTRQYF
cdr3_nt: TGTGCCAGCAGCTTACTGTCTAGCGGGACTCGACAGTACTTC
d_call: TRBD2
v_call: TRBV11-2
j_call: TRBJ2-4

cdr3_aa: CASSPRTSGTGELFF
cdr3_nt: TGTGCCAGCAGTCCCCGGACTAGCGGAACCGGGGAGCTGTTTTTT
d_call: TRBD2
v_call: TRBV7-9
j_call: TRBJ2-2

cdr3_aa: CASTFTLAEGYNEQFF
cdr3_nt: TGTGCCAGCACCTTTACCCTAGCGGAGGGCTACAATGAGCAGTTCTTC
d_call: TRBD2
v_call: TRBV7-9
j_call: TRBJ2-1

cdr3_aa: CASSYQVTGAQDTQYF
cdr3_nt: TGTGCCAGCAGTTACCAAGTGACAGGGGCCCAGGATACGCAGTATTTT
d_call: TRBD1
v_call: TRBV6-5
j_call: TRBJ2-3

cdr3_aa: CASSPGGGMRDEQYF
cdr3_nt: TGTGCCAGCAGCCCCGGGGGGGGCATGCGAGACGAGCAGTACTTC
d_call: TRBD2
v_call: TRBV6-5
j_call: TRBJ2-7

cdr3_aa: CASSLSPGETQYF
cdr3_nt: TGTGCCAGCAGCTTAAGTCCCGGGGAGACCCAGTACTTC
d_call: -
v_call: TRBV11-2
j_call: TRBJ2-5

cdr3_aa: CASSALTTGEDGYTF
cdr3_nt: TGTGCCAGCAGCGCGCTAACAACAGGGGAAGATGGCTACACCTTC
d_call: TRBD1
v_call: TRBV9
j_call: TRBJ1-2